This T cell receptor beta chain was sequenced for a study of technical replicates of blood from several donors. The CDR3 covers 16 residues. The V and J ends lost 6 bases and 7 bases, in that order; junction bases with no gene match: 13. Germline V CDR1 and CDR2: SNHLY, FYNNEI. Here immunoSEQ multiplex PCR was the method, and the copy in TCRdb shows in-frame clones only, minus some. The sample has roughly 15,000 clones, 84% seen once. This clone is a singleton in its sample. V usage is TRBV2 and J usage is TRBJ2-1; 9 nucleotides match TRBD2. Specimen: PBMCs. The origin of this receptor is a human donor in good health. For the CDR3, the DNA is TGTGCCAGCAGCCCGGGGGCGGGAGGGGCTGGTAATGAGCAGTTCTTC. The encoded protein is CASSPGAGGAGNEQFF.